The 6 T cell receptor beta chains given below trace back to one sample, sequenced in a study of T cell responses to AZD1222 COVID-19 vaccine. Produced via immunoSEQ multiplex PCR; TCRdb's table is partial and in-frame only. Among under 110,000 clones listed, roughly 87% were seen once. This sample comprised peripheral blood, obtained on day 0 of AZD1222 vaccination. Receptor source: an adult in good health.

The CDR3 spells CASSLLVRQGGSPLHF. In nucleotides, the CDR3 is TGTGCCAGCAGTTTACTCGTTCGGCAGGGGGGCTCACCCCTCCACTTT. This rearrangement joins TRBV27 to TRBJ1-6; 7 positions agree with TRBD1. Germline assignment: CDR1 MNHEY and CDR2 SMNVEV (reference sequence). Trimming removed 2 bases from V and 10 bases from J; junction bases left unmatched: 11. The CDR3 consists of 16 residues.

This chain joins TRBV6-5 and TRBJ1-4; possibly TRBD1 for D (6 bases). V gave up 6 bases and J gave up 7 bases, with 15 bases separating them. CDR1 is MNHEY and CDR2 is SVGAGI in the germline V gene. This CDR3 has 14 residues. DNA of the CDR3: TGTGCCAGCAGAATTTTAGGGGGGAGTGAAAAACTGTTTTTT. Amino acid sequence: CASRILGGSEKLFF.

This chain's CDR3 is CAWSGEGRHTEAFF. CDR3 coding DNA: TGTGCCTGGAGTGGGGAGGGGCGACACACTGAAGCTTTCTTT. This chain joins TRBV30 and TRBJ1-1, with a possible D match to TRBD1 (5 bases). The germline V and J ends were trimmed by 1 base and 3 bases, with 12 bases remaining between them. This CDR3 is 14 amino acids long. CDR1 is GTSNPN and CDR2 is SVGIG in the germline V gene (reference sequence). Supplemented by reference TRBV30 and TRBJ1-1, the full variable domain reads SQTIHQWPATLVQPVGSPLSLECTVEGTSNPNLYWYRQAAGRGLQLLFYSVGIGQISSEVPQNLSASRPQDRQFILSSKKLLLSDSGFYLCAWSGEGRHTEAFFGQGTRLTVV.

The chain employs TRBV5-1 and TRBJ1-2; 8 bases align to TRBD1. V trimming: 0 bases; J trimming: 6 bases; junction bases outside the gene matches: 4. Germline V gives CDR1 SGHRS, CDR2 YFSETQ. The CDR3 is made up of 14 amino acids. DNA for the CDR3: TGCGCCAGCAGCTTGGGGTCAGGGGGCGATGGCTACACCTTC. Its protein product is CASSLGSGGDGYTF.

This clone was seen a handful of times. The chain carries TRBV2 and TRBJ2-6; perhaps TRBD2 as D (6 bases). The CDR3 sequence is 16 residues long. Trimming took off 6 bases at V and 4 bases at J, with 16 bases between the two ends. Germline V gene data show CDR1 as SNHLY and CDR2 as FYNNEI. CDR3 region: CASSDPGTYGANVLTF. Written as DNA, the CDR3 is TGTGCCAGCAGCGATCCCGGGACTTACGGGGCCAACGTCCTGACTTTC.

This chain joins TRBV6-5 and TRBJ2-7, with TRBD2 matching 7 bases. This CDR3 spans 14 amino acids. The germline gives CDR1 MNHEY, CDR2 SVGAGI. The V gene end was trimmed by 2 bases and the J gene end by 4 bases; junction bases not matched to a gene: 5. CDR3 sequence: CASSYPGGGYEQYF. Here the CDR3 DNA reads TGTGCCAGCAGTTACCCTGGGGGGGGTTACGAGCAGTACTTC.